The T cell receptor beta chain described here comes from a study of radiation and T cells in renal cell carcinoma. Whole-study findings and limits: Dominant CDR3 motifs occupied more repertoire in irradiated than control tumors. In nephrectomy-only tumors, top 100 clonotypes averaged about 45%, versus approximately 50% irradiated.

The treatment denotes: treatment-naive control, cytoreductive nephrectomy. Control samples are tumors resected by cytoreductive nephrectomy without prior radiation. The patient's renal cell carcinoma had clear cell pathology. As to this clone: No antigen is known for it.

The table came from immunoSEQ multiplex PCR; TCRdb's copy has only in-frame clones and leaves some out. The repertoire holds roughly 9,800 clones, with roughly 60% as singletons. The CDR3 has 13 residues. Germline loops: CDR1 LNHDA, CDR2 SQIVND (reference sequence). Trimming removed 8 bases from V and 2 bases from J, with 12 bases in between. The sample in question was tumor tissue, obtained from a patient whose treatment was nephrectomy without radiotherapy. The rearrangement links TRBV19 to TRBJ1-2; maybe TRBD1 (5 bases). The sequence came from a man aged 40-55 years with renal cell carcinoma. Written as DNA, the CDR3 is TGTGCCAGTCGACTACAGGAAAACTATGGCTACACCTTC. This translates into CASRLQENYGYTF.